Following are 16 T cell receptor beta chains from one sample sequenced in a study of OX40 agonist ivuxolimab in advanced cancers. Assay: immunoSEQ multiplex PCR; the TCRdb copy retains only in-frame clones and omits some. The table shows 150,000 to 170,000 clones, with 94% occurring only once. Sequencing was performed on CD4+ or CD8+ T cells sorted from blood, taken in a trial of the OX40 agonist ivuxolimab. Source of these receptors: an adult with an advanced solid tumor such as melanoma, head and neck, liver or kidney cancer.

J is TRBJ2-6 and V is TRBV6-5; D is undetermined. This CDR3 has 15 residues. Germline V lookup: CDR1 MNHEY, CDR2 SVGAGI. V was clipped by 1 base and J by 3 bases, with 7 bases between them. The CDR3 here is CASSYFGVGANVLTF. CDR3 nucleotide sequence: TGTGCCAGCAGTTACTTTGGGGTTGGGGCCAACGTCCTGACTTTC.

This rearrangement joins TRBV4-1 to TRBJ1-5, with 7 bases lining up with TRBD1. Per germline, CDR1 MGHRA and CDR2 YSYEKL. V lost 5 bases and J lost 4; bases outside the gene matches: 8. The CDR3 consists of 15 residues. The CDR3 DNA is TGCGCCAGCAGCGAGTCCGACAGGGCAAATCAGCCCCAGCATTTT. Residues: CASSESDRANQPQHF.

The rearrangement links TRBV7-1 to TRBJ1-2; D might be TRBD1 (5 bases). TRBV7-1 is filed as an ORF, its function uncertain. V dropped 4 bases and J dropped 4 bases, with 16 bases sitting between them. The CDR3 has 15 residues. CDR3 sequence: CASSLGGGGLYGYTF. As DNA, the CDR3 is TGTGCCAGCAGCTTAGGCGGTGGGGGTCTCTATGGCTACACCTTC.

The chain's CDR3 is CATSKLGADTEAFF. In DNA form, the CDR3 reads TGTGCCACCTCAAAGTTGGGGGCCGACACTGAAGCTTTCTTT. The rearrangement joins TRBV6-1 to TRBJ1-1; tentative D call: TRBD1 (6 bases). V gave up 10 bases and J gave up 3 bases, with 18 bases separating them. This CDR3 is built from 14 residues. Germline assignment: CDR1 MNHNS and CDR2 SASEGT.

V is TRBV15 and J is TRBJ2-5; D gene ambiguous. The ends were cut back, 2 bases at V and 5 bases at J, with 9 bases in the middle. Germline V gives CDR1 LNHNV, CDR2 YYDKDF (reference sequence). The CDR3 is made up of 13 amino acids. In DNA form, the CDR3 reads TGTGCCACCAGCAGAACCCAAGACGAGACCCAGTACTTC. Its translation is CATSRTQDETQYF. Filled out from reference TRBV15 and TRBJ2-5, the complete variable domain reads DAMVIQNPRYQVTQFGKPVTLSCSQTLNHNVMYWYQQKSSQAPKLLFHYYDKDFNNEADTPDNFQSRRPNTSFCFLDIRSPGLGDTAMYLCATSRTQDETQYFGPGTRLLVL.

The genes are TRBV7-2 and TRBJ2-5, with TRBD1 matching 10 bases. CDR3 size: 15 residues. In germline, CDR1 is SGHTA, CDR2 FQGNSA. V trimming: 0 bases; J trimming: 5 bases; junction bases outside the gene matches: 3. CDR3 in DNA: TGTGCCAGCAGCTTAGCAGGGACAGGGGAGGAGACCCAGTACTTC. It specifies CASSLAGTGEETQYF.

The CDR3: CASSPGGWSLSGANVLTF. Here the CDR3 DNA reads TGCGCCAGCAGCCCTGGGGGCTGGTCCCTCTCTGGGGCCAACGTCCTGACTTTC. This rearrangement joins TRBV4-1 to TRBJ2-6, with a tentative D call TRBD1 (6 bases). V lost 4 bases and J lost 0, with 16 bases in between. Germline CDR1 is MGHRA and CDR2 is YSYEKL. The CDR3 covers 18 residues.

This clone appeared a single time. J is TRBJ1-5 and V is TRBV19; possible D gene TRBD1, 5 bases. The V end lost 6 bases, the J end lost 1 base, and 10 bases lay between the germline ends. This CDR3 is 14 amino acids long. Germline lookup yields CDR1 LNHDA and CDR2 SQIVND (reference sequence). The CDR3 DNA is TGTGCCAGTAGCCTGGCAGGGAGCAATCAGCCCCAGCATTTT. Encoded protein: CASSLAGSNQPQHF.

This clone was detected only once. This chain links TRBV10-2 with TRBJ1-3; tentatively, D is TRBD1 (6 bases). The germline V gene encodes CDR1 WSHSY and CDR2 SAAADI. Trimming cost V 4 bases and J 4 bases, with 14 bases left between them. This CDR3 spans 15 amino acids. The CDR3 loop reads CASSGGGLQGNTIYF. The CDR3 DNA is TGCGCCAGCAGTGGAGGGGGGCTCCAGGGAAACACCATATATTTT.

This chain uses TRBV11-3 with TRBJ2-1; TRBD2 agrees at 14 bases. The germline CDR1 and CDR2 sequences are SGHNT and YENEEA. There are 17 residues in the CDR3. V was pared by 2 bases and J by 6 bases, with 6 bases of the junction left unmatched. The CDR3 is CASSLLPGLAGVNEQFF. CDR3 in DNA: TGTGCCAGCAGCTTACTCCCGGGACTAGCGGGAGTCAATGAGCAGTTCTTC.

The rearrangement uses TRBV6-1 and TRBJ2-1; 10 bases match TRBD2. Germline V gene data show CDR1 as MNHNS and CDR2 as SASEGT. This CDR3 is 15 amino acids long. With V trimmed by 3 bases and J by 7 bases, 6 bases remained unmatched. The CDR3 coding sequence is TGTGCCAGCAGTGACGCGGGACTAGCGAGTAATGAGCAGTTCTTC. Translating it yields CASSDAGLASNEQFF.

V usage is TRBV11-3 and J usage is TRBJ2-7, with D perhaps matching TRBD2 (7 bases). There are 13 residues in the CDR3. Germline CDR1 reads SGHNT; CDR2 reads YENEEA. The ends were cut back, 5 bases at V and 4 bases at J, with 12 bases in the middle. The CDR3 loop is CASSPGGMYEQYF. The DNA for the CDR3 is TGTGCCAGCAGCCCGGGGGGCATGTACGAGCAGTACTTC.

V usage is TRBV5-5 and J usage is TRBJ1-1; perhaps TRBD1 as D (5 bases). The CDR3 consists of 14 residues. CDR1 is SGHKS, CDR2 YYEKEE, per germline (reference sequence). V gave up 2 bases and J gave up 6 bases, with 14 bases separating them. CDR3 sequence (DNA): TGTGCCAGCAGCTTTGATGGACTAGGGGCTGAAGCTTTCTTT. It is translated as CASSFDGLGAEAFF.

The chain employs TRBV5-1 and TRBJ1-5; tentatively, D is TRBD1 (6 bases). V lost 2 bases, J lost 0 bases, and 9 bases lay in between. The CDR3 is 15 residues long. The germline gives CDR1 SGHRS, CDR2 YFSETQ. The CDR3 protein is CASSLGTSSNQPQHF. Here the CDR3 DNA reads TGCGCCAGCAGCTTAGGGACAAGTAGCAATCAGCCCCAGCATTTT.

CDR3 residues: CASSPWLGGADTQYF. The CDR3 DNA reads TGTGCCAGCTCACCTTGGCTGGGGGGCGCAGATACGCAGTATTTT. This sequence joins TRBV18 and TRBJ2-3, with D possibly being TRBD1 or TRBD2 (6 bases each). The CDR3 is 15 amino acids. V dropped 3 bases and J dropped 4 bases, with 14 bases sitting between them. Per the germline V gene, CDR1 is KGHSH and CDR2 is LQKENI.

The chain joins TRBV5-1 to TRBJ2-4; 7 nucleotides agree with TRBD1. With 1 base clipped from V and 10 bases from J, the junction kept 14 bases outside the gene matches. CDR1 is SGHRS, CDR2 YFSETQ, per germline. This CDR3 region has 16 residues. The CDR3 here is CASSLNKGIAGGIQYF. For the CDR3, the DNA is TGCGCCAGCAGCTTGAATAAGGGCATAGCAGGGGGAATTCAGTACTTC.